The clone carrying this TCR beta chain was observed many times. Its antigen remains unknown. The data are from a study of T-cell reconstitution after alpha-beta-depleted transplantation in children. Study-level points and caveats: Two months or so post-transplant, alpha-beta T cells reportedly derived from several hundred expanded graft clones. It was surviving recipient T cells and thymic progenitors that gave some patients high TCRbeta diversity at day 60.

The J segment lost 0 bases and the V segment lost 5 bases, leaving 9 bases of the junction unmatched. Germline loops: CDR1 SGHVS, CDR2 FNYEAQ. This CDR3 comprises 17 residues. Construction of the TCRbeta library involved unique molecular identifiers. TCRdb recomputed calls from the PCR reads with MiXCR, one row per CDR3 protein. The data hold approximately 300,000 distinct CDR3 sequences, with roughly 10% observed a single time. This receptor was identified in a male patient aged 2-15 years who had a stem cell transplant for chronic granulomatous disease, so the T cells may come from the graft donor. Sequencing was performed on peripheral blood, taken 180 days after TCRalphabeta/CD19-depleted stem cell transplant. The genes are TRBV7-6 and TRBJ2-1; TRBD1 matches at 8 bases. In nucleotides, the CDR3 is TGTGCCAGCAGCGACCCCTCAGGGGGCAGCTCCTACAATGAGCAGTTCTTC. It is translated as CASSDPSGGSSYNEQFF. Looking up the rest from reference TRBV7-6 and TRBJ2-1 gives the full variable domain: GAGVSQSPRYKVTKRGQDVALRCDPISGHVSLYWYRQALGQGPEFLTYFNYEAQQDKSGLPNDRFSAERPEGSISTLTIQRTEQRDSAMYRCASSDPSGGSSYNEQFFGPGTRLTVL.